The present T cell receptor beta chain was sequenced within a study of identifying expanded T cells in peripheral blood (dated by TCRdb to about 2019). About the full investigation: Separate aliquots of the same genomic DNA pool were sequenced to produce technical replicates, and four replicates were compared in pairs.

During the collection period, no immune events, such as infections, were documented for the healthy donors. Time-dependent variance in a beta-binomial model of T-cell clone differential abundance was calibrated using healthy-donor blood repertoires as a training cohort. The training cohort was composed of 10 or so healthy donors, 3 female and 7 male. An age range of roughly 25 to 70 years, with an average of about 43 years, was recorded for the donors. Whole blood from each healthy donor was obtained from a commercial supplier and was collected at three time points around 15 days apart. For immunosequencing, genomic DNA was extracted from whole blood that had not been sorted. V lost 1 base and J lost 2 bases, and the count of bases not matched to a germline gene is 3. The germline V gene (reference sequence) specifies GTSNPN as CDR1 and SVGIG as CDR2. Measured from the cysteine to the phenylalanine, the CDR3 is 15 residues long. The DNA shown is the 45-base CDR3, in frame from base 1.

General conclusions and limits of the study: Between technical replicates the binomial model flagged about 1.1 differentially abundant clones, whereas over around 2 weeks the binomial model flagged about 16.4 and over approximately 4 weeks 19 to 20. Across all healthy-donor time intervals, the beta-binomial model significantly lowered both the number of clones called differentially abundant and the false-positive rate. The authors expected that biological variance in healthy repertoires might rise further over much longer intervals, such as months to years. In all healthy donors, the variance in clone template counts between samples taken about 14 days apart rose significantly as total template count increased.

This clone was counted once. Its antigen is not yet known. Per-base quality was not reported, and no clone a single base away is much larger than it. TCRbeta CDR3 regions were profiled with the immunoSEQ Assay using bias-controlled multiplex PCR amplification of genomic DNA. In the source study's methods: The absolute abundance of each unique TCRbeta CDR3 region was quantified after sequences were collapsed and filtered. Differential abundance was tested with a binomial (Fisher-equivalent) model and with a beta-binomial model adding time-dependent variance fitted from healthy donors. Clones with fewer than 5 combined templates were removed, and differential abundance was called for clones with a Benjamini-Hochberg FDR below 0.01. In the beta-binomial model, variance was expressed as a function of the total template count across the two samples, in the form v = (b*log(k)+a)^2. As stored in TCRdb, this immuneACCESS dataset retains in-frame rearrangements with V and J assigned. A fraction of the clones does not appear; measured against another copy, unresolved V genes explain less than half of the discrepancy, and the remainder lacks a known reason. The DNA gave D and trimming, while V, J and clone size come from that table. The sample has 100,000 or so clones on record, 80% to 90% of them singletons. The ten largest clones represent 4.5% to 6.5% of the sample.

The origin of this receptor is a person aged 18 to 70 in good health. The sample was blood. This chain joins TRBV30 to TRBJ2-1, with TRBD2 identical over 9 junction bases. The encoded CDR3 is CAWSAGTSPYNEQFF. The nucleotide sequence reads TGTGCCTGGAGTGCCGGGACTAGCCCCTACAATGAGCAGTTCTTC.